These 2 T cell receptor beta chains were sequenced from one sample in a study of blood T cell repertoires in COVID-19. The method was immunoSEQ multiplex PCR; TCRdb's version includes in-frame clones alone and lacks a portion of them. This sample yields over 150,000 clones, of which around 84% are seen a single time; 0.55% to 0.6% belongs to the top ten. The sequencing input was peripheral blood. These TCRs come from a man aged 55 to 70 with COVID-19, enrolled during active disease.

The chain employs TRBV12-3 or TRBV12-4 and TRBJ2-1; the match to TRBD2 covers 10 bases. J gave up 9 bases and V 2 bases, and 1 base lay outside the gene matches. This CDR3 is 13 amino acids long. The CDR3, as DNA: TGTGCCAGCAGTTTATCTAGCGGGAGTGAGCAGTTCTTC. Amino acid sequence: CASSLSSGSEQFF.

This chain links TRBV7-8 with TRBJ2-7, with TRBD2 matching over 8 bases. Germline assignment: CDR1 SGHVS and CDR2 FQNEAQ. J lost 3 bases, V lost 5 bases, and 6 bases had no gene match. This CDR3 spans 14 amino acids. This CDR3 reads CASSTGGTNYEQYF. CDR3 sequence (DNA): TGTGCCAGCAGCACGGGGGGGACTAACTACGAGCAGTACTTC.